The 10 T cell receptor beta chains in this list originate from one sample, sequenced in a study of low-dose radiotherapy and immunotherapy resistance in tumors. Alpha and beta chains were covered, as first-strand cDNA relied on TRAV- and TRBV-specific primers. It was with a constant-region primer and a V-primer adapter that TCRs were amplified over roughly 19 PCR cycles. TCRdb passed the reads through MiXCR, listing each CDR3 protein once. The data contain approximately 100,000 distinct CDR3 sequences, less than 25% of them singletons. Described time point: after trial treatment. Treatment of the sample: LDRT plus nivolumab, ipilimumab, low-dose cyclophosphamide and aspirin (RACIN trial). The specimen was PBMCs, collected after low-dose radiotherapy plus immunotherapy. The receptors derive from a male donor with prostate cancer.

Ten or more counts support this clonotype. The chain employs TRBV7-9 and TRBJ2-3, with 9 bases fitting TRBD1. The CDR3 totals 20 residues. Trimming at V came to 5 bases and at J to 0 bases, leaving 18 bases not matched to a gene. Germline assignment: CDR1 SEHNR and CDR2 FQNEAQ (reference sequence). The CDR3 reads CASSGQNRDRVPTSTDTQYF. CDR3 in DNA: TGTGCCAGCAGCGGACAGAACCGGGACAGGGTTCCAACTAGCACAGATACGCAGTATTTT. Complete variable domain (other parts from reference TRBV7-9 and TRBJ2-3): DTGVSQNPRHKITKRGQNVTFRCDPISEHNRLYWYRQTLGQGPEFLTYFQNEAQLEKSRLLSDRFSAERPKGSFSTLEIQRTEQGDSAMYLCASSGQNRDRVPTSTDTQYFGPGTRLTVL.

This clonotype has a count of ten or more. The rearrangement links TRBV5-1 to TRBJ2-5, with 10 nucleotides matching TRBD1. From germline, CDR1 is SGHRS and CDR2 YFSETQ. J gave up 5 bases and V 6 bases, and 13 bases lay outside the gene matches. The CDR3 runs to 16 residues. This chain's CDR3 is CASTLSKTGGRETQYF. CDR3 coding DNA: TGCGCCAGCACTTTATCAAAGACAGGGGGCCGGGAGACCCAGTACTTC.

This clonotype was picked up many times. CDR3: CASSEAGHGQPQHF. DNA for the CDR3: TGTGCCAGCAGTGAAGCAGGGCACGGTCAGCCCCAGCATTTT. The rearrangement joins TRBV6-1 to TRBJ1-5; unclear D gene. Germline-derived CDR1 and CDR2 are MNHNS and SASEGT. CDR3 length: 14 residues. With 0 bases removed from V and 6 bases from J, the gap between germline ends came to 9 bases.

This clonotype was found many times. The chain couples TRBV19 to TRBJ2-1; 10 nucleotides match TRBD1. After removal of 9 bases from V and 2 bases from J, the junction contained 4 bases not matched to a gene. CDR1 LNHDA and CDR2 SQIVND come from the germline V gene (reference sequence). CDR3 size: 14 residues. CDR3 amino acids: CASGDRGTYNEQFF. The CDR3 bases are TGTGCCAGCGGGGACAGGGGCACCTACAATGAGCAGTTCTTC.

This clonotype appeared many times. CDR3 bases: TGTGCCAGTTCCGGGTCGCGTGGCGGCTCCGAGCAGTACTTC. It specifies CASSGSRGGSEQYF. J is TRBJ2-7 and V is TRBV3-1; no reliable D call. Germline V gene sequence: CDR1 LGHDT, CDR2 YNNKEL (reference sequence). The CDR3 has 14 amino acids. The V gene lost 9 bases and the J gene lost 6 bases, with 21 bases spanning the gap.

In its sample, this clonotype was seen once. The chain couples TRBV27 to TRBJ2-3; D is uncertain. The J call may not be correct, given that the DNA end is closer to TRBJ2-7. CDR3 length: 14 residues. Germline V lookup: CDR1 MNHEY, CDR2 SMNVEV (reference sequence). In DNA form, the CDR3 reads TGTGCCAGCAGTCAGACTCGAGACTCCTACGAGCAGTACTTC. Its translation is CASSQTRDSYEQYF.

In its sample, this clonotype was seen many times. V and J are TRBV11-2 and TRBJ1-1, with 10 bases identical to TRBD1. Losses at the gene ends were 5 bases for V and 5 bases for J; bases not matched to a gene: 17. The length of the CDR3 is 18 residues. Germline lookup yields CDR1 SGHAT and CDR2 FQNNGV. The CDR3, as DNA: TGTGCCAGCAGCCTAGTACTCTACCGGGGACAGGGGACGACTGAAGCTTTCTTT. Its translation: CASSLVLYRGQGTTEAFF.

This clonotype was picked up many times. The rearrangement uses TRBV25-1 and TRBJ2-2; TRBD2 aligns across 12 bases. The V and J ends lost 0 bases and 3 bases, in that order; junction bases with no gene match: 11. CDR3 length equals 20 residues. The germline V gene has CDR1 MGHDK and CDR2 SYGVNS. CDR3 sequence: CASSEYFLASGGAHTGELFF. Written as DNA, the CDR3 is TGTGCCAGCAGTGAATACTTCCTGGCTAGCGGGGGGGCTCACACCGGGGAGCTGTTTTTT. The whole variable domain, filled in from reference TRBV25-1 and TRBJ2-2, reads EADIYQTPRYLVIGTGKKITLECSQTMGHDKMYWYQQDPGMELHLIHYSYGVNSTEKGDLSSESTVSRIRTEHFPLTLESARPSHTSQYLCASSEYFLASGGAHTGELFFGEGSRLTVL.

At least ten counts were recorded for this clonotype. This CDR3 is CASSPSQGYEQYF. The CDR3 DNA is TGTGCCAGCAGCCCTTCCCAGGGCTACGAGCAGTACTTC. The chain links TRBV7-9 to TRBJ2-7, with a weak D call TRBD1 (5 bases). The CDR3 length is 13 residues. CDR1 is SEHNR, CDR2 FQNEAQ, per germline (reference sequence). V was shortened by 5 bases and J by 3 bases, with 11 bases between the two germline ends.

The chain employs TRBV9 and TRBJ2-5; TRBD1 might be the D (5 bases). V was clipped by 0 bases and J by 5 bases, with 17 bases between them. CDR1 and CDR2 from the germline V gene are SGDLS and YYNGEE. The CDR3 loop spans 16 amino acids. The CDR3 sequence is CASSVEGAGLWETQYF. As DNA, the CDR3 is TGTGCCAGCAGCGTAGAAGGGGCAGGGTTGTGGGAGACCCAGTACTTC.